The 16 T cell receptor beta chains presented below share a single source sample, sequenced in a study of shared clonotypes between healthy human individuals. Generated by immunoSEQ multiplex PCR, the TCRdb table keeps only in-frame clones and is missing some. This sample has hundreds of thousands of clones, with approximately 90% found just once. CD45RO-negative, CCR7-selected cells formed the naive CD8 fraction, which excluded terminally differentiated effector memory CD45RA+ cells. The specimen was naive CD8+ T cells sorted from blood. The source of these receptors is a man under 40 in good health.

V usage is TRBV10-2 and J usage is TRBJ1-4; 7 bases fit TRBD1. Losses at the gene ends were 8 bases for V and 0 bases for J; bases not matched to a gene: 3. CDR1 WSHSY and CDR2 SAAADI come from the germline V gene. There are 14 residues in the CDR3. CDR3 sequence reads: CASGDRATNEKLFF. The DNA of the CDR3 is TGCGCCAGCGGGGACAGAGCAACTAATGAAAAACTGTTTTTT.

The chain joins TRBV9 to TRBJ2-7; D uncertain. The CDR3 has 11 amino acids. V lost 7 bases and J lost 7, with 12 bases in between. Per the germline V gene, CDR1 is SGDLS and CDR2 is YYNGEE. The CDR3 protein is CASGVPDEQYF. In DNA, the CDR3 is TGTGCCAGCGGGGTTCCAGATGAGCAGTACTTC. The full variable domain, its missing parts supplied by reference TRBV9 and TRBJ2-7, is DSGVTQTPKHLITATGQRVTLRCSPRSGDLSVYWYQQSLDQGLQFLIQYYNGEERAKGNILERFSAQQFPDLHSELNLSSLELGDSALYFCASGVPDEQYFGPGTRLTVT.

The V gene is TRBV7-2, the J gene TRBJ2-1, with D perhaps TRBD1 (6 bases). CDR3 size: 17 residues. Germline lookup yields CDR1 SGHTA and CDR2 FQGNSA. Trimming shortened V by 4 bases and J by 4 bases, and 20 bases separated the two germline ends. CDR3 DNA: TGTGCCAGCAGCTCGAGAATCCCGGGACAAATATACAATGAGCAGTTCTTC. Encoded protein: CASSSRIPGQIYNEQFF.

This chain connects TRBV19 to TRBJ1-5, with unresolved D. Trimming took 2 bases from V and 4 from J, leaving 9 bases between them. CDR3 length equals 14 residues. Germline lookup yields CDR1 LNHDA and CDR2 SQIVND (reference sequence). CDR3 in amino acids: CASSIRGVNQPQHF. For the CDR3, the DNA is TGTGCCAGTAGTATACGAGGCGTGAATCAGCCCCAGCATTTT.

The genes are TRBV30 and TRBJ2-7; 8 nucleotides match TRBD2. V gave up 4 bases and J gave up 2 bases; unmatched junction bases: 10. This CDR3 has 15 amino acids. Looked up from germline, CDR1 is GTSNPN and CDR2 is SVGIG (reference sequence). The chain's CDR3 is CAWNPTSASTYEQYF. CDR3 DNA: TGTGCCTGGAACCCGACTAGCGCCTCTACCTACGAGCAGTACTTC.

The rearrangement links TRBV4-3 to TRBJ2-3; tentatively, D is TRBD2 (5 bases). CDR1 is LGHNA, CDR2 YSLEER, per germline. V lost 0 bases, J lost 0 bases, and 10 bases lay in between. CDR3 length equals 16 residues. The CDR3 spells CASSQDLRGSTDTQYF. The CDR3 region has the DNA TGCGCCAGCAGCCAAGATCTGCGCGGGAGCACAGATACGCAGTATTTT.

The chain links TRBV19 to TRBJ2-7; TRBD2 matches at 13 bases. CDR1 and CDR2 (germline): LNHDA, SQIVND (reference sequence). The CDR3 length is 13 residues. V lost 5 bases to trimming and J lost 6 bases; unmatched junction nucleotides: 1. Here the CDR3 DNA reads TGTGCCAGTAGTTGGACTAGCGGGAGCGAGCAGTACTTC. The encoded protein is CASSWTSGSEQYF.

The chain combines TRBV7-9 with TRBJ1-5; tentative D call: TRBD1 (5 bases). Germline values: CDR1 SEHNR, CDR2 FQNEAQ (reference sequence). Deletions cut 2 bases from V and 5 bases from J, with 19 bases between. The CDR3 loop spans 17 amino acids. The CDR3 sequence is CASSLFVGGTRDQPQHF. Written as DNA, the CDR3 is TGTGCCAGCAGCTTATTTGTGGGGGGGACCCGTGATCAGCCCCAGCATTTT.

The sample holds a few counts of this clone. The chain recombines TRBV9 with TRBJ2-3, with TRBD1 identical over 7 bases. Trimming at V came to 3 bases and at J to 2 bases, leaving 9 bases not matched to a gene. In germline, CDR1 is SGDLS, CDR2 YYNGEE. The CDR3 extends over 16 amino acids. The CDR3 coding sequence is TGTGCCAGCAGCGGACAGGGTGGGGGTAACACAGATACGCAGTATTTT. This encodes CASSGQGGGNTDTQYF.

The chain uses TRBV7-2 and TRBJ1-5; D possibly corresponds to TRBD1 (5 bases). The V and J ends lost 2 bases and 6 bases respectively, with 8 bases between them. Germline V gene lookup returns CDR1 SGHTA and CDR2 FQGNSA. The CDR3 is 13 residues long. The CDR3 loop reads CASSLRGVQPQHF. CDR3 nucleotides: TGTGCCAGCAGCTTAAGGGGCGTTCAGCCCCAGCATTTT. Filled out from reference TRBV7-2 and TRBJ1-5, the complete variable domain reads GAGVSQSPSNKVTEKGKDVELRCDPISGHTALYWYRQSLGQGLEFLIYFQGNSAPDKSGLPSDRFSAERTGGSVSTLTIQRTQQEDSAVYLCASSLRGVQPQHFGDGTRLSIL.

V usage is TRBV27 and J usage is TRBJ2-5; 10 bases map to TRBD2. Losses at the gene ends were 0 bases for V and 4 bases for J; bases not matched to a gene: 14. CDR1 and CDR2 from the germline V gene are MNHEY and SMNVEV (reference sequence). This CDR3 region has 19 residues. The CDR3 sequence is CASSLSASGSEVAPETQYF. CDR3 nucleotides: TGTGCCAGCAGTTTATCGGCTAGCGGGAGTGAAGTAGCCCCAGAGACCCAGTACTTC.

This chain uses TRBV6-1 with TRBJ2-7, with TRBD1 matching 9 bases. CDR3 length: 15 amino acids. Germline loops: CDR1 MNHNS, CDR2 SASEGT. V lost 2 bases, J lost 0 bases, and 2 bases stayed unmatched. The CDR3 sequence: CASSEMGQGSYEQYF. The CDR3 bases are TGTGCCAGCAGTGAAATGGGACAGGGCTCCTACGAGCAGTACTTC.

The chain carries TRBV5-4 and TRBJ1-5; TRBD1 matches at 7 bases. Germline CDR1 reads SGHNT; CDR2 reads YYREEE (reference sequence). Trimming removed 2 bases from V and 2 bases from J; junction bases left unmatched: 1. The CDR3 has 14 residues. The CDR3 loop is CASSFQGGNQPQHF. DNA for the CDR3: TGTGCCAGCAGCTTTCAGGGGGGCAATCAGCCCCAGCATTTT. The full variable domain, with the rest looked up from reference TRBV5-4 and TRBJ1-5, is ETGVTQSPTHLIKTRGQQVTLRCSSQSGHNTVSWYQQALGQGPQFIFQYYREEENGRGNFPPRFSGLQFPNYSSELNVNALELDDSALYLCASSFQGGNQPQHFGDGTRLSIL.

The V gene is TRBV29-1, the J gene TRBJ2-6; weak D call: TRBD1 (6 bases). The germline V gene has CDR1 SQVTM and CDR2 ANQGSEA. The CDR3 has 15 residues. Trimming pared 6 bases from V and 1 base from J, leaving 13 bases between. The CDR3 bases are TGCAGCGTACTGGACAGAAAATCTGGGGCCAACGTCCTGACTTTC. Translation gives CSVLDRKSGANVLTF.

The rearrangement links TRBV11-2 to TRBJ2-1; 9 positions match TRBD2. This CDR3 comprises 19 residues. CDR1 is SGHAT, CDR2 FQNNGV, per germline. V shed 1 base and J 5 bases; nucleotides not matched to a gene: 15. CDR3 residues: CASSLAPLFSGRTNNEQFF. The CDR3 coding sequence is TGTGCCAGCAGCTTAGCGCCCCTCTTCAGCGGGAGGACCAACAATGAGCAGTTCTTC.

V usage is TRBV9 and J usage is TRBJ2-7; 7 bases match TRBD2. The germline CDR1 and CDR2 sequences are SGDLS and YYNGEE. Trimming took 4 bases from V and 3 from J; bases not matched to a gene: 7. The CDR3 runs 14 residues. DNA of the CDR3: TGTGCCAGCAGCCCCTGGGCGGGAGACTACGAGCAGTACTTC. It specifies CASSPWAGDYEQYF.